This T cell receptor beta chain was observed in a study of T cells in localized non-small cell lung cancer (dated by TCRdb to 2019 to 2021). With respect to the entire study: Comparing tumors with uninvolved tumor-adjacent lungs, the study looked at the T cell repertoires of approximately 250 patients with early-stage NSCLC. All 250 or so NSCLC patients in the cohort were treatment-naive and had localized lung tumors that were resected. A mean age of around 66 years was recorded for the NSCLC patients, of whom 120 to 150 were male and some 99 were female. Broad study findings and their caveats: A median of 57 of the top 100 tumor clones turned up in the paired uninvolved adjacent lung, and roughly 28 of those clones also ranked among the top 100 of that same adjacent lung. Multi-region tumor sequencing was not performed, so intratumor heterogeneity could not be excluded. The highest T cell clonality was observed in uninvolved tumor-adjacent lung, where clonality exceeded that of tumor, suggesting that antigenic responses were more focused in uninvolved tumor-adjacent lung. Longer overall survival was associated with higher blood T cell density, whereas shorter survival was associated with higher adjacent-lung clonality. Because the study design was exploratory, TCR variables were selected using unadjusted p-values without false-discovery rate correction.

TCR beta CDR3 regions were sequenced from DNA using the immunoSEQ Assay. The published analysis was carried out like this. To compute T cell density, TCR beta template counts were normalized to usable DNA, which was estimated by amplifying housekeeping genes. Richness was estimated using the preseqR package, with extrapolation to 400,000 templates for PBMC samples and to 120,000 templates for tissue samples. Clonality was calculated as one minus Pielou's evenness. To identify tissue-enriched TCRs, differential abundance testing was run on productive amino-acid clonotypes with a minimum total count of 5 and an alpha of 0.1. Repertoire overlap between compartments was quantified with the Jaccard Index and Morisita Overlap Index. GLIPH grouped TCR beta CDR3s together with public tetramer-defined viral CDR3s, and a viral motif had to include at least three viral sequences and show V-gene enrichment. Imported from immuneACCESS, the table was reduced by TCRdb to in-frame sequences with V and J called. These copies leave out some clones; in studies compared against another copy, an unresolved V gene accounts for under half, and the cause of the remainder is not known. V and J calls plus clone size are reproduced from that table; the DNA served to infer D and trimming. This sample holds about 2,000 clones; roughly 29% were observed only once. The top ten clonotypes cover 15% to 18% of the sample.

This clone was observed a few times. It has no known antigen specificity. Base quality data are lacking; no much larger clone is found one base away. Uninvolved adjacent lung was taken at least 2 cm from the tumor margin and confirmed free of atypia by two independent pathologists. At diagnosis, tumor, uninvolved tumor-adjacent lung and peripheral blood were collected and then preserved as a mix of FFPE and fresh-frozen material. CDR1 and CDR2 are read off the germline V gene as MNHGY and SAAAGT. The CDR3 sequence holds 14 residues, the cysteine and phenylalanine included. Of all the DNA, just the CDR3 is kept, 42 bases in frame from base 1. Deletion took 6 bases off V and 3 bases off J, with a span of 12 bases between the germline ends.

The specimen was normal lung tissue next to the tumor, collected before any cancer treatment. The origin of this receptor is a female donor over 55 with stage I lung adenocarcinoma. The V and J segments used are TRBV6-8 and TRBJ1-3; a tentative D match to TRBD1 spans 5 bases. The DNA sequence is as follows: TGTGCCAGCAGACCAGGGACTGGTGGAAACACCATATATTTT. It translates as CASRPGTGGNTIYF.